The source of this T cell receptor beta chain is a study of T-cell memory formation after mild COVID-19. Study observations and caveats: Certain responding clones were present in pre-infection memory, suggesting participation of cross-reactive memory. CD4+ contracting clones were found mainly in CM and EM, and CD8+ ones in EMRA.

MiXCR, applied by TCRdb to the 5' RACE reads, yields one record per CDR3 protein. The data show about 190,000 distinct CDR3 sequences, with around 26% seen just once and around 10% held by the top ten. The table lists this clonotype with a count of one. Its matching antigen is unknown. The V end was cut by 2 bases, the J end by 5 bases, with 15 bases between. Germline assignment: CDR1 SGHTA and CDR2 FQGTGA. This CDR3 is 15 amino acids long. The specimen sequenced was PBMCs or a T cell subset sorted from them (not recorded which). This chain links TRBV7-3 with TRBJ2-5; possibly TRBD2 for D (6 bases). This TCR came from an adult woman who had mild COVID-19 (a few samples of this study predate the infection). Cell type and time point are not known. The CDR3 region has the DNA TGTGCCAGCAGCTTACTACGGGGGATCGGCGAGACCCAGTACTTC. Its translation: CASSLLRGIGETQYF.